This TCR beta chain emerged from a study of blood T cell repertoires in COVID-19 (dated by TCRdb to the early 2020s). For the wider study: Samples from collaborators originated in the United States, Italy and Spain and spanned both the acute and convalescent phases of COVID-19. The prospective study material was composed of cDNA or gDNA derived from T cells, B-cell-depleted T cells, or PBMCs. Deeply sampled blood TCRbeta repertoires from subjects exposed to, actively infected with, or recovered from COVID-19 were included in the dataset. Samples came from the ongoing ImmuneRACE study (first 160 participants) plus 1,254 subjects from 6 global collaborators. Where HLA class I and class II types were available, the types were taken from metadata supplied by the sample provider, not from assay-based typing. A de-identified subject ID, COVID-19 status, age in years and sex were almost always included in the sample metadata. A freely available public database, intended as a resource for researchers studying the immune response to SARS-CoV-2, is where the repertoires were released.

The germline V gene encodes CDR1 MNHEY and CDR2 SMNVEV (reference sequence). The CDR3 runs 14 amino acids, cysteine and phenylalanine included. CDR3 DNA is the only sequence kept; it has 42 bases, read in frame from the first base. V and J are truncated by 5 bases and 7 bases respectively, leaving an intervening sequence of 17 bases. A few counts support this clone. The antigen this receptor binds is unknown. Base qualities are not recorded, but no much larger clone differs from it by a single base. TCRbeta CDR3 regions were amplified from genomic DNA using the immunoSEQ Assay, a bias-controlled multiplex PCR. The authors' pipeline ran thus. Within the assay, amplification of reference gene primers was used to estimate how many nucleated cells each sample contained. Sequence reads were collapsed and filtered to measure the absolute abundance of every unique TCRbeta CDR3 rearrangement. Productive Simpson clonality was computed per sample as the square root of Simpson's diversity index over productive rearrangements. TCRdb re-hosts the immuneACCESS table, in-frame sequences only. Its copies lack some clones; in the studies checked, an unresolved V gene accounts for under half of them, and the cause for the rest is not known. V, J and clone size reflect that table, while D and trimming were determined from the DNA. The sample table shows some 67,000 clones, and roughly 90% are seen once. The top ten hold less than 1.5% of the sample.

The collaborating institutions used their own protocols to collect whole blood in K2EDTA tubes. For TCRbeta analysis, collaborators shipped samples as frozen whole blood, isolated PBMCs, or DNA extracted from either of those sample types. What the work shows at the level of the full study, not this receptor alone: The quantity of clinical and demographic metadata differed by source and by participant and was supplied without curation.

Sequenced: peripheral blood. This clonotype was obtained from a woman in her fifties or sixties with acute or convalescent COVID-19. The sequence joins TRBV27 to TRBJ2-5, with TRBD1 perhaps the D gene, on 6 matching bases. Read as DNA, the sequence is TGTGCCAGCAGTAAGAGTTCAGGGGCGGCGACCCAGTACTTC. Protein translation: CASSKSSGAATQYF.